This passage covers 31 T cell receptor beta chains from one sample sequenced in a study of blood T cell repertoires in COVID-19 (dated by TCRdb to the early 2020s). The method was the immunoSEQ multiplex PCR assay. This immuneACCESS table, as held by TCRdb, lists in-frame sequences with V and J called but not all clones. Of the missing ones, under half trace to an unresolved V gene in checked studies; the others have no known cause. For this sample there are under 250,000 clones; approximately 86% appear just once. The ten largest clones capture more than 1.2% of the sample. The specimen sequenced was peripheral blood. The receptors here all came from an elderly man with acute or convalescent COVID-19.

J is TRBJ1-6 and V is TRBV6-5; 9 bases agree with TRBD1. CDR1 MNHEY and CDR2 SVGAGI come from the germline V gene. The V segment lost 0 bases and the J segment 10 bases; nucleotides outside the gene matches: 7. This CDR3 comprises 16 residues. The CDR3 loop reads CASSYSGQGSGSPLHF. CDR3 coding DNA: TGTGCCAGCAGTTACTCAGGACAGGGGTCCGGCTCACCCCTCCACTTT.

This clone showed up just once. The gene calls are TRBV9 and TRBJ2-7; tentatively, D is TRBD1 (6 bases). V lost 6 bases and J 3 bases, leaving 13 bases between the germline ends. This CDR3 is 13 amino acids long. Germline CDR1 reads SGDLS; CDR2 reads YYNGEE. The CDR3 region is CASNMGDNYEQYF. The CDR3 bases are TGTGCCAGCAATATGGGGGACAACTACGAGCAGTACTTC.

The V gene is TRBV5-8, the J gene TRBJ2-1; D possibly corresponds to TRBD1 (5 bases). CDR3 length: 15 amino acids. Germline CDR1 and CDR2: SGHTS and YDEGEE. The germline V and J ends were trimmed by 4 bases and 0 bases, with 11 bases remaining between them. The CDR3 DNA follows: TGTGCCAGCAGCCCCAGACAGTCCTCCTACAATGAGCAGTTCTTC. It yields the protein CASSPRQSSYNEQFF.

This rearrangement joins TRBV7-3 to TRBJ2-7; 13 bases fit TRBD2. The CDR3 is made up of 18 amino acids. The junction had 12 bases not matched to a gene; V was cut back by 5 bases and J by 2 bases. CDR1 is SGHTA and CDR2 is FQGTGA in the germline V gene. In nucleotides, the CDR3 is TGTGCCAGCAGCCCAGGACTAGCGGGAGCCACTGGGCCCTACGAGCAGTACTTC. Translated: CASSPGLAGATGPYEQYF.

This clone was found once. The CDR3 DNA follows: TGTGCCACCAGTACAGGGTCGTTTTATGGCTACACCTTC. Its protein is CATSTGSFYGYTF. The gene calls are TRBV24-1 and TRBJ1-2; tentative D call: TRBD1 (6 bases). CDR1 is KGHDR and CDR2 is SFDVKD in the germline V gene. V dropped 6 bases and J dropped 5 bases, with 12 bases sitting between them. The CDR3 length is 13 residues.

This clone came up a few times. The chain links TRBV7-9 to TRBJ2-2; 14 bases are a match to TRBD2. The CDR3 sequence is 16 residues long. The junction had 4 bases not matched to a gene; V was cut back by 5 bases and J by 5 bases. Germline V gene sequence: CDR1 SEHNR, CDR2 FQNEAQ (reference sequence). The CDR3 here is CASSRGLAGGTGELFF. The CDR3 nucleotides read TGTGCCAGCAGCCGTGGACTAGCGGGAGGAACCGGGGAGCTGTTTTTT.

CDR3 coding DNA: TGTGCCAGCAGTTATAGTACGGGACTAGCGGGAGGAACCCAGTACTTC. Amino acid sequence: CASSYSTGLAGGTQYF. The chain has TRBV6-2 or TRBV6-3 and TRBJ2-5, with 15 bases matching TRBD2. This CDR3 is 16 amino acids long. Germline CDR1 is MNHEY and CDR2 is SVGEGT. J gave up 8 bases and V 3 bases, and 7 bases lay outside the gene matches.

The genes are TRBV7-2 and TRBJ2-1; TRBD2 aligns across 8 bases. Germline CDR1 and CDR2: SGHTA and FQGNSA. There are 12 residues in the CDR3. The junction had 3 bases not matched to a gene; V was cut back by 5 bases and J by 9 bases. CDR3 loop: CASSLSGIEQFF. DNA for the CDR3: TGTGCCAGCAGCCTTAGCGGGATTGAGCAGTTCTTC. Together with reference TRBV7-2 and TRBJ2-1, the CDR3 gives the full variable domain: GAGVSQSPSNKVTEKGKDVELRCDPISGHTALYWYRQSLGQGLEFLIYFQGNSAPDKSGLPSDRFSAERTGGSVSTLTIQRTQQEDSAVYLCASSLSGIEQFFGPGTRLTVL.

The rearrangement links TRBV2 to TRBJ1-4; D unresolved. There are 13 residues in the CDR3. From germline, CDR1 is SNHLY and CDR2 FYNNEI. V gave up 10 bases and J gave up 8 bases, with 17 bases separating them. The CDR3 loop reads CATAAPPGEKLFF. CDR3 DNA sequence: TGTGCCACCGCGGCGCCCCCCGGGGAAAAACTGTTTTTT.

To note about this clone: This specimen includes other DNA sequences encoding the same CDR3. The chain combines TRBV7-2 with TRBJ2-5; 13 bases align to TRBD2. Per germline, CDR1 SGHTA and CDR2 FQGNSA. V trimming: 4 bases; J trimming: 2 bases; junction bases outside the gene matches: 4. The CDR3 sequence is 16 residues long. The CDR3 spells CASSSRLAGGQETQYF. The CDR3 DNA is TGTGCCAGCAGCTCGCGACTAGCGGGGGGTCAAGAGACCCAGTACTTC. Filled out from reference TRBV7-2 and TRBJ2-5, the complete variable domain reads GAGVSQSPSNKVTEKGKDVELRCDPISGHTALYWYRQSLGQGLEFLIYFQGNSAPDKSGLPSDRFSAERTGGSVSTLTIQRTQQEDSAVYLCASSSRLAGGQETQYFGPGTRLLVL.

This clone was counted between two and nine times. This sequence joins TRBV7-3 and TRBJ2-1, with 7 bases that match TRBD1. The CDR3 has 15 amino acids. V was clipped by 5 bases and J by 3 bases; unmatched bases: 7. The germline CDR1 and CDR2 sequences are SGHTA and FQGTGA. In DNA, the CDR3 is TGTGCCAGCAGCGTCGACGACAGGGTCTACAATGAGCAGTTCTTC. Translation gives CASSVDDRVYNEQFF. The full variable domain, rest sourced from reference TRBV7-3 and TRBJ2-1, is GAGVSQTPSNKVTEKGKYVELRCDPISGHTALYWYRQSLGQGPEFLIYFQGTGAADDSGLPNDRFFAVRPEGSVSTLKIQRTERGDSAVYLCASSVDDRVYNEQFFGPGTRLTVL.

The chain is built from TRBV19 and TRBJ2-2, with TRBD2 as a possible D gene (5 bases). Germline CDR1 reads LNHDA; CDR2 reads SQIVND (reference sequence). V was pared by 6 bases and J by 0 bases, with 14 bases between. The CDR3 is made up of 16 amino acids. The CDR3 coding sequence is TGTGCCAGTAGCCCGGGGTACACCACGAACACCGGGGAGCTGTTTTTT. Amino acids: CASSPGYTTNTGELFF.

This chain uses TRBV7-9 with TRBJ1-2; TRBD1 matches 8 bases. CDR3 size: 14 residues. The germline CDR1 and CDR2 sequences are SEHNR and FQNEAQ (reference sequence). The V gene end was trimmed by 1 base and the J gene end by 3 bases; junction bases not matched to a gene: 1. The CDR3, as DNA: TGTGCCAGCAGCTTAGTGACAGGGGACTATGGCTACACCTTC. It translates to CASSLVTGDYGYTF.

This clone has a single count. The chain employs TRBV11-1 and TRBJ2-7, with TRBD1 identical over 9 bases. J lost 7 bases, V lost 4 bases, and 11 bases had no gene match. CDR1 is SGHAT, CDR2 FQDESV, per germline (reference sequence). This CDR3 region has 15 residues. The CDR3 loop reads CASSSRDRDRTEQYF. CDR3 in DNA: TGTGCCAGCAGCTCCCGGGACAGGGATCGGACGGAGCAGTACTTC.

V and J are TRBV5-8 and TRBJ1-6, with 8 bases aligning to TRBD1. This CDR3 has 15 residues. V was pared by 2 bases and J by 6 bases, with 4 bases of the junction left unmatched. Germline CDR1 reads SGHTS; CDR2 reads YDEGEE. This CDR3 reads CASSFRTGSNSPLHF. The CDR3 DNA reads TGTGCCAGCAGCTTTAGGACAGGGAGTAATTCACCCCTCCACTTT.

The J gene is TRBJ1-2, the V gene TRBV11-2, with 7 bases that match TRBD1. J lost 2 bases, V lost 2 bases, and 2 bases had no gene match. The germline V gene encodes CDR1 SGHAT and CDR2 FQNNGV. There are 14 residues in the CDR3. The DNA for the CDR3 is TGTGCCAGCAGCTTACAGGGGGAGAACTATGGCTACACCTTC. Protein sequence: CASSLQGENYGYTF. Looking up the rest from reference TRBV11-2 and TRBJ1-2 gives the full variable domain: EAGVAQSPRYKIIEKRQSVAFWCNPISGHATLYWYQQILGQGPKLLIQFQNNGVVDDSQLPKDRFSAERLKGVDSTLKIQPAKLEDSAVYLCASSLQGENYGYTFGSGTRLTVV.

The rearrangement uses TRBV19 and TRBJ2-1; 7 nucleotides align to TRBD1. The CDR3 loop spans 13 amino acids. Germline V lookup: CDR1 LNHDA, CDR2 SQIVND (reference sequence). The V and J ends lost 7 bases and 8 bases, in that order; junction bases with no gene match: 8. DNA for the CDR3: TGTGCCAGTAAATGGACAGGCATTGATGAGCAGTTCTTC. This encodes CASKWTGIDEQFF.

This clone showed up just a few times. The V and J genes are TRBV7-9 and TRBJ2-5, with D unresolved. Germline loops: CDR1 SEHNR, CDR2 FQNEAQ (reference sequence). V was trimmed by 4 bases and J by 4 bases, leaving 13 bases between them. There are 14 residues in the CDR3. CDR3 protein: CASSSRMRGETQYF. The CDR3 nucleotides are TGTGCCAGCAGCTCCCGGATGCGCGGAGAGACCCAGTACTTC.

The rearrangement links TRBV4-2 to TRBJ1-3, with a weak D call TRBD1 (5 bases). CDR1 and CDR2 from the germline V gene are LGHNA and YNFKEQ. The CDR3 has 13 amino acids. Trimming took off 9 bases at V and 8 bases at J, with 17 bases between the two ends. The DNA of the CDR3 is TGTGCCAGTCGGTCGCGGGGCTCCGACACCATATATTTT. Translation gives CASRSRGSDTIYF.

J is TRBJ1-2 and V is TRBV19; 11 nucleotides agree with TRBD1. The CDR3 runs to 16 residues. Germline V gene lookup returns CDR1 LNHDA and CDR2 SQIVND (reference sequence). Trimming cost V 3 bases and J 2 bases; bases outside gene matches: 5. Here the CDR3 reads CASSIRTGGANYGYTF. The CDR3 DNA is TGTGCCAGTAGTATTAGGACAGGGGGCGCAAACTATGGCTACACCTTC.

This clone was counted between two and nine times. This chain connects TRBV10-3 to TRBJ1-5; no clear D gene. This CDR3 region has 14 residues. V lost 6 bases and J 0 bases, leaving 9 bases between the germline ends. Germline V gene lookup returns CDR1 ENHRY and CDR2 SYGVKD. CDR3 DNA: TGTGCCATCAGGAGCGAGTATAGCAATCAGCCCCAGCATTTT. It encodes CAIRSEYSNQPQHF.

The chain has TRBV3-1 (or the pseudogene TRBV3-2) and TRBJ1-4; 7 positions agree with TRBD1. The CDR3 has 13 residues. V lost 5 bases, J lost 5 bases, and 2 bases stayed unmatched. Germline assignment: CDR1 LGHDT and CDR2 YNNKEL (reference sequence). The CDR3 loop reads CASSSTGNEKLFF. CDR3 in DNA: TGTGCCAGCAGCTCGACAGGGAATGAAAAACTGTTTTTT.

The chain employs TRBV19 and TRBJ1-4, with TRBD1 matching 7 bases. CDR1 and CDR2 (germline): LNHDA, SQIVND (reference sequence). V lost 5 bases and J lost 8; bases outside the gene matches: 8. There are 14 residues in the CDR3. CDR3 residues: CASSPRQGSEKLFF. The DNA for the CDR3 is TGTGCCAGTAGTCCCAGACAGGGTAGCGAAAAACTGTTTTTT. The whole variable domain, filled in from reference TRBV19 and TRBJ1-4, reads DGGITQSPKYLFRKEGQNVTLSCEQNLNHDAMYWYRQDPGQGLRLIYYSQIVNDFQKGDIAEGYSVSREKKESFPLTVTSAQKNPTAFYLCASSPRQGSEKLFFGSGTQLSVL.

This sequence joins TRBV7-9 and TRBJ2-1, with D perhaps TRBD2 (6 bases). V gave up 0 bases and J gave up 9 bases, with 15 bases separating them. The CDR3 totals 15 residues. The germline V gene has CDR1 SEHNR and CDR2 FQNEAQ (reference sequence). The CDR3 bases are TGTGCCAGCAGCTTAGCGGCGGGACGGACGGGTGAGCAGTTCTTC. Amino acid sequence: CASSLAAGRTGEQFF.

This sequence joins TRBV11-2 and TRBJ2-3; TRBD2 aligns across 10 bases. Trimming took 5 bases from V and 6 from J; bases not matched to a gene: 5. The CDR3 consists of 14 residues. In germline, CDR1 is SGHAT, CDR2 FQNNGV. CDR3 DNA sequence: TGTGCCAGCAGCCTAGCGGGAGTGGAGGATACGCAGTATTTT. Its translation: CASSLAGVEDTQYF.

In its sample, this clone was seen once. This sequence joins TRBV11-1 and TRBJ2-7, with D tentatively TRBD2 (6 bases). CDR1 SGHAT and CDR2 FQDESV come from the germline V gene (reference sequence). The CDR3 consists of 14 residues. V was shortened by 4 bases and J by 2 bases, with 12 bases between the two germline ends. CDR3 amino acids: CASSYRGAPYEQYF. The CDR3 DNA is TGTGCCAGCAGCTACCGCGGGGCCCCCTACGAGCAGTACTTC.

The chain joins TRBV10-3 to TRBJ1-5; the match to TRBD1 covers 10 bases. The CDR3 is made up of 14 amino acids. Germline V gene sequence: CDR1 ENHRY, CDR2 SYGVKD. The trim removed 10 bases at V and 1 base at J, leaving 4 bases unmatched. CDR3 sequence (DNA): TGTGCCACCGGACAGGGGGTAAGCAATCAGCCCCAGCATTTT. Translated, it gives CATGQGVSNQPQHF.

This clone was detected a few times. V usage is TRBV6-1 and J usage is TRBJ2-6; D remains ambiguous. Germline lookup yields CDR1 MNHNS and CDR2 SASEGT. V was cut by 7 bases and J by 1 base, with 5 bases left in between. The CDR3 extends over 13 amino acids. The CDR3 loop is CASTLSGANVLTF. The CDR3 coding sequence is TGTGCCAGCACTCTATCTGGGGCCAACGTCCTGACTTTC.

This rearrangement joins TRBV12-3 or TRBV12-4 to TRBJ2-3; D is unclear. The CDR3 covers 13 residues. V was shortened by 4 bases and J by 1 base, with 6 bases between the two germline ends. CDR3 sequence: CASSSPGTDTQYF. The CDR3 DNA sequence: TGTGCCAGCAGTTCACCAGGCACAGATACGCAGTATTTT.

V gene TRBV7-2 combines with J gene TRBJ2-3, with TRBD2 identical over 9 bases. The germline CDR1 and CDR2 sequences are SGHTA and FQGNSA. CDR3 size: 16 residues. V lost 3 bases, J lost 3 bases, and 7 bases stayed unmatched. The CDR3 reads CASSFSSGEGTDTQYF. The CDR3 DNA sequence: TGTGCCAGCAGCTTCTCTAGCGGGGAGGGTACAGATACGCAGTATTTT.

As to this clone: At the DNA level, this CDR3 is encoded by other sequences in the same sample as well. V is TRBV5-1 and J is TRBJ2-2; 8 bases fit TRBD2. The CDR3 runs 15 residues. Per the germline V gene, CDR1 is SGHRS and CDR2 is YFSETQ. Trimming at V came to 5 bases and at J to 3 bases, leaving 6 bases not matched to a gene. CDR3 sequence: CASSPLGGDTGELFF. The CDR3 nucleotides read TGCGCCAGCAGTCCTCTCGGGGGGGACACCGGGGAGCTGTTTTTT.